Listed below are T cell receptor beta chains from one sample, sequenced in a study of cytomegalovirus exposure and HLA in healthy donors. Some clones are missing from TCRdb's copy, which holds only in-frame ones; the method was immunoSEQ multiplex PCR. The sample lists 100,000 or so clones, over 85% seen once, with roughly 0.82% in the top ten. Sequences were obtained from PBMCs. These receptors originate from a woman younger than 35 in good health and CMV-seronegative. Each CDR3 is given with its conserved first and last residue. Each record gives: J gene, D gene, V gene, clone size, CDR3 DNA, CDR3 protein. D genes are given only for firm matches. Rows give clone size only sometimes, using once, few, many, or a class for an expanded clone.

j_gene: TRBJ2-5
d_gene: NA
v_gene: TRBV28
abundance: NA
CDR3nt: TGTGCCAGCAGCGGGGGAATACAAGAGACCCAGTACTTC
CDR3aa: CASSGGIQETQYF

j_gene: TRBJ2-1
d_gene: NA
v_gene: TRBV27
abundance: NA
CDR3nt: TGTGCCAGCAGTTTTAGGAGAGGGGGTGGGGATGAGCAGTTCTTC
CDR3aa: CASSFRRGGGDEQFF

j_gene: TRBJ2-3
d_gene: TRBD2
v_gene: TRBV19
abundance: NA
CDR3nt: TGTGCCAGTAGTGCATCTAGCGGAGTACCATATACGCAGTATTTT
CDR3aa: CASSASSGVPYTQYF

j_gene: TRBJ2-2
d_gene: NA
v_gene: TRBV6-6
abundance: NA
CDR3nt: TGTGCCAGCAGTTACCCCAGGGGCGGCACCGGGGAGCTGTTTTTT
CDR3aa: CASSYPRGGTGELFF

j_gene: TRBJ1-5
d_gene: NA
v_gene: TRBV19
abundance: NA
CDR3nt: TGTGCCAGTAGGGATCAGGTGAATCAGCCCCAGCATTTT
CDR3aa: CASRDQVNQPQHF

j_gene: TRBJ1-1
d_gene: NA
v_gene: TRBV6-5
abundance: NA
CDR3nt: TGTGCCAGCAGCCAAGGGGGACATTTGAACACTGAAGCTTTCTTT
CDR3aa: CASSQGGHLNTEAFF

j_gene: TRBJ2-2
d_gene: NA
v_gene: TRBV7-2
abundance: NA
CDR3nt: TGTGCCAGCAGCTTAGGGTGGCCGACCGGGGAGCTGTTTTTT
CDR3aa: CASSLGWPTGELFF

j_gene: TRBJ2-1
d_gene: NA
v_gene: TRBV12-5
abundance: NA
CDR3nt: TGTGCTAGTGGACTGGTTGGGCTTTCCTACAATGAGCAGTTCTTC
CDR3aa: CASGLVGLSYNEQFF

j_gene: TRBJ1-4
d_gene: NA
v_gene: TRBV5-4
abundance: once
CDR3nt: TGTGCCAGCAGCTTGGTCGGGGGGAATAATGAAAAACTGTTTTTT
CDR3aa: CASSLVGGNNEKLFF

j_gene: TRBJ2-2
d_gene: NA
v_gene: TRBV27
abundance: NA
CDR3nt: TGTGCCAGCAGTTTTGCCCCGCGGGGCACCGGGGAGCTGTTTTTT
CDR3aa: CASSFAPRGTGELFF

j_gene: TRBJ2-7
d_gene: TRBD2
v_gene: TRBV28
abundance: NA
CDR3nt: TGTGCCAGCAGTTCCGGGGGGGGAGCGGGAACCGAGCAGTACTTC
CDR3aa: CASSSGGGAGTEQYF

j_gene: TRBJ2-2
d_gene: NA
v_gene: TRBV6-4
abundance: few
CDR3nt: TGTGCCAGCAGTGACTCGGTGGACTCCGGGGAGCTGTTTTTT
CDR3aa: CASSDSVDSGELFF

j_gene: TRBJ1-1
d_gene: TRBD1
v_gene: TRBV6-5
abundance: once
CDR3nt: TGTGCCAGCGGACAGGGCTACACTGAAGCTTTCTTT
CDR3aa: CASGQGYTEAFF

j_gene: TRBJ2-3
d_gene: NA
v_gene: TRBV9
abundance: NA
CDR3nt: TGTGCCAGCAGCGTAGCAGTTAGCGGGACAGGGGATACGCAGTATTTT
CDR3aa: CASSVAVSGTGDTQYF

j_gene: TRBJ1-6
d_gene: NA
v_gene: TRBV6-5
abundance: NA
CDR3nt: TGTGCCAGCAGTGAAGGGGTACTGAATTCACCCCTCCACTTT
CDR3aa: CASSEGVLNSPLHF

j_gene: TRBJ2-5
d_gene: NA
v_gene: TRBV14
abundance: NA
CDR3nt: TGTGCCAGCAGCCAAGAACGGAGTAAACAAGAGACCCAGTACTTC
CDR3aa: CASSQERSKQETQYF

j_gene: TRBJ1-4
d_gene: TRBD1
v_gene: TRBV5-1
abundance: NA
CDR3nt: TGCGCCAGCAGCCCCCGGTCCCCGGGACAGGGATCAAGAAAACTGTTTTTT
CDR3aa: CASSPRSPGQGSRKLFF

j_gene: TRBJ1-2
d_gene: NA
v_gene: TRBV2
abundance: NA
CDR3nt: TGTGCCAGCAGTGATAGGACACCTGGTAGATCTGGCTACACCTTC
CDR3aa: CASSDRTPGRSGYTF

j_gene: TRBJ1-1
d_gene: NA
v_gene: TRBV6-5
abundance: NA
CDR3nt: TGTGCCAGCAGCCCGGACAGCCACACTGAAGCTTTCTTT
CDR3aa: CASSPDSHTEAFF

j_gene: TRBJ2-5
d_gene: TRBD1
v_gene: TRBV19
abundance: NA
CDR3nt: TGTGCCAGTAGAGTAACAGGGGGAAAAGAGACCCAGTACTTC
CDR3aa: CASRVTGGKETQYF

j_gene: TRBJ2-7
d_gene: NA
v_gene: TRBV7-9
abundance: NA
CDR3nt: TGTGCCAGCAGCTTAGAAGGGGTAGGGGAGCAGTACTTC
CDR3aa: CASSLEGVGEQYF

j_gene: TRBJ2-5
d_gene: NA
v_gene: TRBV14
abundance: NA
CDR3nt: TGTGCCAGCAGCCAAGATCTGCGGGGCCGTCAAGAGACCCAGTACTTC
CDR3aa: CASSQDLRGRQETQYF

j_gene: TRBJ1-3
d_gene: TRBD1
v_gene: TRBV4-1
abundance: NA
CDR3nt: TGCGCCAGCAGCCACCCTGGGGGGACAGGGCTTTCCGGAAACACCATATATTTT
CDR3aa: CASSHPGGTGLSGNTIYF

j_gene: TRBJ1-1
d_gene: TRBD1
v_gene: TRBV5-4
abundance: NA
CDR3nt: TGTGCCAGCAGCTTTTGGGACAGGGCAGGTAGAGCTTTCTTT
CDR3aa: CASSFWDRAGRAFF

j_gene: TRBJ2-5
d_gene: NA
v_gene: TRBV11-2
abundance: NA
CDR3nt: TGTGCCAGCAGCCCGCCCCTAGAAGGAGAGACCCAGTACTTC
CDR3aa: CASSPPLEGETQYF

j_gene: TRBJ2-3
d_gene: TRBD1
v_gene: TRBV5-1
abundance: NA
CDR3nt: TGCGCCAGCAGCCTGGGACAGGGCTTCAAAGCGGATACGCAGTATTTT
CDR3aa: CASSLGQGFKADTQYF

j_gene: TRBJ1-1
d_gene: NA
v_gene: TRBV27
abundance: NA
CDR3nt: TGTGCCAGCAGTTTAACGGTCCTACCTCTGAACACTGAAGCTTTCTTT
CDR3aa: CASSLTVLPLNTEAFF

j_gene: TRBJ2-5
d_gene: TRBD2
v_gene: TRBV10-1
abundance: NA
CDR3nt: TGCGCCAGCAGTGCGAGACTAGCGGGAGAAGAGACCCAGTACTTC
CDR3aa: CASSARLAGEETQYF

j_gene: TRBJ1-1
d_gene: NA
v_gene: TRBV5-6
abundance: once
CDR3nt: TGTGCCAGCAGCCCATACGGTGCAGGGAAGACTGAAGCTTTCTTT
CDR3aa: CASSPYGAGKTEAFF

j_gene: TRBJ2-5
d_gene: TRBD1
v_gene: TRBV5-1
abundance: once
CDR3nt: TGCGCCAGCAGCCTAACAGGGGGCATAGGAGAGACCCAGTACTTC
CDR3aa: CASSLTGGIGETQYF

j_gene: TRBJ1-4
d_gene: NA
v_gene: TRBV10-3
abundance: NA
CDR3nt: TGTGCCATCAGCTCTCCCCCGTCGAGTGAAAAACTGTTTTTT
CDR3aa: CAISSPPSSEKLFF

j_gene: TRBJ1-6
d_gene: TRBD1
v_gene: TRBV11-3
abundance: NA
CDR3nt: TGTGCCAGCAGCGAAGGACAGGGGGTAGCTTCACCCCTCCACTTT
CDR3aa: CASSEGQGVASPLHF

j_gene: TRBJ1-1
d_gene: NA
v_gene: TRBV7-8
abundance: NA
CDR3nt: TGTGCCAGCAGCTTAGTGGGGGGTGGTACTGAAGCTTTCTTT
CDR3aa: CASSLVGGGTEAFF

j_gene: TRBJ2-3
d_gene: NA
v_gene: TRBV18
abundance: NA
CDR3nt: TGTGCCAGCTCACCAATTCTGGGACACTCGACAGATACGCAGTATTTT
CDR3aa: CASSPILGHSTDTQYF

j_gene: TRBJ2-2
d_gene: TRBD2
v_gene: TRBV7-2
abundance: NA
CDR3nt: TGTGCCAGCAGCTTATTCCGGCTAGCGGGGGCCCTGAACACCGGGGAGCTGTTTTTT
CDR3aa: CASSLFRLAGALNTGELFF

j_gene: TRBJ1-6
d_gene: NA
v_gene: TRBV6-1
abundance: NA
CDR3nt: TGTGCCAGCAGTGGGGACATCCAACCCCTCCACTTT
CDR3aa: CASSGDIQPLHF

j_gene: TRBJ2-7
d_gene: NA
v_gene: TRBV12-5
abundance: NA
CDR3nt: TGTGCTAGTGGTTTGACTCTTCAACGGGGGGCGGGAGAGCAGTACTTC
CDR3aa: CASGLTLQRGAGEQYF

j_gene: TRBJ2-7
d_gene: NA
v_gene: TRBV28
abundance: NA
CDR3nt: TGTGCCAGCAGTCTAGCTGGGCACGAGCAGTACTTC
CDR3aa: CASSLAGHEQYF

j_gene: TRBJ1-6
d_gene: NA
v_gene: TRBV5-4
abundance: NA
CDR3nt: TGTGCCAGCAGCTTGGACTCTTCAGGGGCTAATTCACCCCTCCACTTT
CDR3aa: CASSLDSSGANSPLHF

j_gene: TRBJ1-1
d_gene: TRBD1
v_gene: TRBV28
abundance: NA
CDR3nt: TGTGCCAGCGGGACAGGCGGGGTGGGCACTGAAGCTTTCTTT
CDR3aa: CASGTGGVGTEAFF

j_gene: TRBJ2-3
d_gene: TRBD1
v_gene: TRBV5-1
abundance: NA
CDR3nt: TGCGCCAGCAGCTTGGAACAGGGGTACACAGATACGCAGTATTTT
CDR3aa: CASSLEQGYTDTQYF

j_gene: TRBJ2-7
d_gene: TRBD1
v_gene: TRBV27
abundance: NA
CDR3nt: TGTGCCAGCAGTCCCCTCGGACAGGCATCCTACGAGCAGTACTTC
CDR3aa: CASSPLGQASYEQYF

j_gene: TRBJ1-1
d_gene: NA
v_gene: TRBV4-1
abundance: NA
CDR3nt: TGCGCCAGCAGCCAAGATAGAGATACTGAAGCTTTCTTT
CDR3aa: CASSQDRDTEAFF

j_gene: TRBJ2-7
d_gene: NA
v_gene: TRBV5-1
abundance: NA
CDR3nt: TGCGCCAGCAGCTTGGCCTTAACCTCAATTGCGCGGGAGCAGTACTTC
CDR3aa: CASSLALTSIAREQYF

j_gene: TRBJ1-5
d_gene: NA
v_gene: TRBV2
abundance: NA
CDR3nt: TGTGCCAGCAGTGAGCAGGGGACGAGCAATCAGCCCCAGCATTTT
CDR3aa: CASSEQGTSNQPQHF

j_gene: TRBJ1-2
d_gene: NA
v_gene: TRBV11-3
abundance: once
CDR3nt: TGTGCCAGCAGCCCTGAGCCTAACTATGGCTACACCTTC
CDR3aa: CASSPEPNYGYTF

j_gene: TRBJ1-4
d_gene: NA
v_gene: TRBV19
abundance: many
CDR3nt: TGTGCCAGTAATTGGAGGTCGTGTTGCGAGGTACTGTTTTTT
CDR3aa: CASNWRSCCEVLFF

j_gene: TRBJ1-2
d_gene: NA
v_gene: TRBV6-5
abundance: NA
CDR3nt: TGTGCCAGCAGTACAGGGTTTTACTATGGCTACACCTTC
CDR3aa: CASSTGFYYGYTF

j_gene: TRBJ2-2
d_gene: NA
v_gene: TRBV5-6
abundance: NA
CDR3nt: TGTGCCAGCACCGGGTCTAGGACAGCTAACACCGGGGAGCTGTTTTTT
CDR3aa: CASTGSRTANTGELFF

j_gene: TRBJ1-2
d_gene: TRBD1
v_gene: TRBV5-1
abundance: NA
CDR3nt: TGCGCCAGCAGCTTGGCGGGGACAGCGAACTATGGCTACACCTTC
CDR3aa: CASSLAGTANYGYTF

j_gene: TRBJ2-7
d_gene: NA
v_gene: TRBV25-1
abundance: NA
CDR3nt: TGTGCCAGCAGTGAAATTGGACAATACGAGCAGTACTTC
CDR3aa: CASSEIGQYEQYF

j_gene: TRBJ2-3
d_gene: NA
v_gene: TRBV5-4
abundance: NA
CDR3nt: TGTGCCAGCAGCGCCAGAACGGGGGTTCCAGATACGCAGTATTTT
CDR3aa: CASSARTGVPDTQYF

j_gene: TRBJ2-1
d_gene: TRBD2
v_gene: TRBV4-1
abundance: NA
CDR3nt: TGCGCCAGCAGCTATTATAGCGGGGGGGTGTACAATGAGCAGTTCTTC
CDR3aa: CASSYYSGGVYNEQFF

j_gene: TRBJ2-5
d_gene: NA
v_gene: TRBV6-1
abundance: once
CDR3nt: TGTGCCAGCGGGGCGAATCAAGAGACCCAGTACTTC
CDR3aa: CASGANQETQYF

j_gene: TRBJ1-4
d_gene: NA
v_gene: TRBV7-8
abundance: NA
CDR3nt: TGTGCCAGCAGCCCCCAGCGGAATGAAAAACTGTTTTTT
CDR3aa: CASSPQRNEKLFF

j_gene: TRBJ2-3
d_gene: NA
v_gene: TRBV7-2
abundance: NA
CDR3nt: TGTGCCAGCAGTTTCGCCTTCAAGGGGGATACGCAGTATTTT
CDR3aa: CASSFAFKGDTQYF

j_gene: TRBJ1-5
d_gene: NA
v_gene: TRBV19
abundance: NA
CDR3nt: TGTGCCAGTAGTCCGACCTCTTGGGCGTTATCTTTTAGCAATCAGCCCCAGCATTTT
CDR3aa: CASSPTSWALSFSNQPQHF

j_gene: TRBJ2-5
d_gene: NA
v_gene: TRBV5-3
abundance: NA
CDR3nt: TGTGCCAGAAGCGATTGTGAGACCGGGACCCCAGGGGTGAAGTACTTC
CDR3aa: CARSDCETGTPGVKYF

j_gene: TRBJ2-3
d_gene: NA
v_gene: TRBV7-2
abundance: NA
CDR3nt: TGTGCCAGCAGCCCCGGACAGCAAACCCTCACAGATACGCAGTATTTT
CDR3aa: CASSPGQQTLTDTQYF

j_gene: TRBJ2-7
d_gene: NA
v_gene: TRBV2
abundance: NA
CDR3nt: TGTGCCAGCAGCGAAATCAGGGGCTACGAGCAGTACTTC
CDR3aa: CASSEIRGYEQYF